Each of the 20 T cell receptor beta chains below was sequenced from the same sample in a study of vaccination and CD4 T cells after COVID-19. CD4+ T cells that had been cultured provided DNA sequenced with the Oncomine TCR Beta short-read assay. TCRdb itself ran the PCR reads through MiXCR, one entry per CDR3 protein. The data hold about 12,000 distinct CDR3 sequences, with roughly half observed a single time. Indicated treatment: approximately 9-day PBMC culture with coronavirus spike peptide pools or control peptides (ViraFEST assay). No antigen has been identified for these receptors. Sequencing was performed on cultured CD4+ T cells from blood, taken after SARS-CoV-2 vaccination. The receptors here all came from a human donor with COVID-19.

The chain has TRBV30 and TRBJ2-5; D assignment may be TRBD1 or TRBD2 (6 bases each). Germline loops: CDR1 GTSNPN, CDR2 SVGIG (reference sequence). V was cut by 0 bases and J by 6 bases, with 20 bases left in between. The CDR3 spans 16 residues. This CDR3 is CAWSVGSTGATKTQYF. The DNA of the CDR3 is TGTGCCTGGAGTGTAGGGTCTACGGGGGCGACGAAGACCCAGTACTTC.

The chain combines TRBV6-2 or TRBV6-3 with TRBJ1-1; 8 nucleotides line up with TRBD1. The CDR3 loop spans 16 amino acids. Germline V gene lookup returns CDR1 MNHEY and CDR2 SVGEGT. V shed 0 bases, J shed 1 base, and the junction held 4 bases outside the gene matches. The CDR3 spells CASSYSWQGANTEAFF. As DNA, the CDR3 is TGTGCCAGCAGTTACTCGTGGCAGGGGGCGAACACTGAAGCTTTCTTT.

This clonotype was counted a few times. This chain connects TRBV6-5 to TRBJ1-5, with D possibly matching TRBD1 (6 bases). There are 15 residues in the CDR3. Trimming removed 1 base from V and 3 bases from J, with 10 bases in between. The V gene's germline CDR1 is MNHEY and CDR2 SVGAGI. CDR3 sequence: CASSYYGQTNQPQHF. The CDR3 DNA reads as TGTGCCAGCAGTTACTATGGACAGACCAATCAGCCCCAGCATTTT.

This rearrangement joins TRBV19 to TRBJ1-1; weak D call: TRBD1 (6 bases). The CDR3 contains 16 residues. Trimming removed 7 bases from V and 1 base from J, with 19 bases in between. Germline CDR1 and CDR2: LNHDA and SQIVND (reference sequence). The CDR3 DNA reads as TGTGCCAGTACCGTTGGGGGGCGAGGTTGGAACACTGAAGCTTTCTTT. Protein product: CASTVGGRGWNTEAFF.

The CDR3 DNA reads as TGCGCCAGCAGCTCACCGGGGGGGGAGGAGACCCAGTACTTC. Translation gives CASSSPGGEETQYF. This chain joins TRBV5-1 and TRBJ2-5; 8 bases map to TRBD2. The CDR3 runs to 14 residues. Germline lookup yields CDR1 SGHRS and CDR2 YFSETQ. V lost 3 bases and J lost 5; bases outside the gene matches: 6.

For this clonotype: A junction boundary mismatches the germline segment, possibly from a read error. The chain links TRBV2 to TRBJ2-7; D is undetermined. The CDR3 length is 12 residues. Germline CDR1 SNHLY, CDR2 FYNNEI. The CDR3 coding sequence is TGTGCCAGCAGCGACGGGTCCAGAGGACGCTTTTTC. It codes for CASSDGSRGRFF.

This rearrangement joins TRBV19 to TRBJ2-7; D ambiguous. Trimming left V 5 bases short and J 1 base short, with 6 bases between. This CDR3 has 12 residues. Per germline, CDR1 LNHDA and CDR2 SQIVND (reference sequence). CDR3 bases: TGTGCCAGTAGTGGTCTTTCCTACGAGCAGTACTTC. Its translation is CASSGLSYEQYF.

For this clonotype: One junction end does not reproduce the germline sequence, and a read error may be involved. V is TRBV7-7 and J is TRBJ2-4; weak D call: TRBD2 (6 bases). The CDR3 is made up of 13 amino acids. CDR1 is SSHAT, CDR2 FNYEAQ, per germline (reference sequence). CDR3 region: CASSPDRGGIQYF. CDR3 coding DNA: TGTGCTAGCAGCCCCGATAGGGGAGGAATTCAGTACTTC.

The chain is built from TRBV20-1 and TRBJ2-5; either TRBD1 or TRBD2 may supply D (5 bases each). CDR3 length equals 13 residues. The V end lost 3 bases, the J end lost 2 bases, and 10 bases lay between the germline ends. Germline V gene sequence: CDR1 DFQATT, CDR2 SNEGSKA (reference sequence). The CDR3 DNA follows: TGCAGTGCTAGGGGACCCAGTCAAGAGACCCAGTACTTC. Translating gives CSARGPSQETQYF.

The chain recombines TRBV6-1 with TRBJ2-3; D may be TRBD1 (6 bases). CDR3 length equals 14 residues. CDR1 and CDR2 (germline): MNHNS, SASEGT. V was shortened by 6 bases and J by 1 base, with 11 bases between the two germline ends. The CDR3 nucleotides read TGTGCCAGCAGACAGGGCGGTGGCACAGATACGCAGTATTTT. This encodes CASRQGGGTDTQYF.

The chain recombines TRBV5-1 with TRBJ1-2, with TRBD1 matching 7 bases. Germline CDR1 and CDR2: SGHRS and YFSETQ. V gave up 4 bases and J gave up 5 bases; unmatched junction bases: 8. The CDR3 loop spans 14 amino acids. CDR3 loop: CASSPLGTDYGYTF. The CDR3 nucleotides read TGCGCCAGCAGCCCCCTCGGGACAGATTATGGCTACACCTTC. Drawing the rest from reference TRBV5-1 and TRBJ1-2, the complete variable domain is KAGVTQTPRYLIKTRGQQVTLSCSPISGHRSVSWYQQTPGQGLQFLFEYFSETQRNKGNFPGRFSGRQFSNSRSEMNVSTLELGDSALYLCASSPLGTDYGYTFGSGTRLTVV.

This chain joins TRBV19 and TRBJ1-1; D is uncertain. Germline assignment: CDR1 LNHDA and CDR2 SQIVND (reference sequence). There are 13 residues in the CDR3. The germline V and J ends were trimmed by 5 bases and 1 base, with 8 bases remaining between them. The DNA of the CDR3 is TGTGCCAGTAGTGCCCGGACGAACACTGAAGCTTTCTTT. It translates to CASSARTNTEAFF.

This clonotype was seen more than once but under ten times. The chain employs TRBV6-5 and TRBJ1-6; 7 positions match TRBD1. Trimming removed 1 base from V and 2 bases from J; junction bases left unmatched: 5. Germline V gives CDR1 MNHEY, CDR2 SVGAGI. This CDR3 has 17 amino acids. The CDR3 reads CASSYFRDSAYNSPLHF. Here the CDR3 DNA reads TGTGCCAGCAGTTACTTCCGGGACAGTGCCTATAATTCACCCCTCCACTTT.

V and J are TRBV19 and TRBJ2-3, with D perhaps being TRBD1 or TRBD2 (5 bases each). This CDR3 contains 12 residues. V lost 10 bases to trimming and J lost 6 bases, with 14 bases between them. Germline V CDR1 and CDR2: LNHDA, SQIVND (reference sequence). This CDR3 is CATTTWGDTQYF. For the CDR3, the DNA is TGTGCCACCACGACTTGGGGGGATACGCAGTATTTT.

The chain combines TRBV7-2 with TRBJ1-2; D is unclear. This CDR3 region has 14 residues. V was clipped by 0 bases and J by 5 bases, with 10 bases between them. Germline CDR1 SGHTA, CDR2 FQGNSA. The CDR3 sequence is CASSLAGPEYGYTF. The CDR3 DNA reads TGTGCCAGCAGCTTAGCAGGGCCGGAGTATGGCTACACCTTC.

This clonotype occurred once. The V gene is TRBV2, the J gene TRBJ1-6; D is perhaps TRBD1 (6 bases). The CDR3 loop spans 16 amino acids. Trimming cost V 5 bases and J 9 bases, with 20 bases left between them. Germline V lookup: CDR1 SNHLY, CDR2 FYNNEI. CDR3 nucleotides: TGTGCCAGCAGTAGTGACAGGTCCTCCCTGGGTTCACCCCTCCACTTT. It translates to CASSSDRSSLGSPLHF.

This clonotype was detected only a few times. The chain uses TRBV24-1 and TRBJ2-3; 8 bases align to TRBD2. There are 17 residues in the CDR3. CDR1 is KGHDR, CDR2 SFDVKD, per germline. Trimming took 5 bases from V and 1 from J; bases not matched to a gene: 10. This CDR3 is CATSGPGGFGGTDTQYF. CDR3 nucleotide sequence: TGTGCCACCAGTGGTCCGGGGGGGTTCGGGGGCACAGATACGCAGTATTTT.

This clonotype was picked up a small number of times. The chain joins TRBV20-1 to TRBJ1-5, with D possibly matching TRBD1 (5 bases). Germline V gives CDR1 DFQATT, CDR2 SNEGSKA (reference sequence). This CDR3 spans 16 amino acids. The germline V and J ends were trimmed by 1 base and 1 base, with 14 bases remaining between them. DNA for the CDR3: TGCAGTGCTAGAGGGGCAAGGGGATCGAGCAATCAGCCCCAGCATTTT. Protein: CSARGARGSSNQPQHF.

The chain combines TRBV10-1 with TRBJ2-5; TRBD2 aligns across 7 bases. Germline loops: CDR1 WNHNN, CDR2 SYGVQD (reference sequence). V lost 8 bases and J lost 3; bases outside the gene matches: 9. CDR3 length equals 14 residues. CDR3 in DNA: TGCGCCAGCCGGCGAGGGACTACGAAAGAGACCCAGTACTTC. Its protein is CASRRGTTKETQYF.

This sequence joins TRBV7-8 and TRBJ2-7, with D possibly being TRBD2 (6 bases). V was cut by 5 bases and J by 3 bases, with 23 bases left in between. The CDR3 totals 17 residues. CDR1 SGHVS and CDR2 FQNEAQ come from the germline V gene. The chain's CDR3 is CASSPWGVGRKGYEQYF. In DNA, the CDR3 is TGTGCCAGCAGCCCCTGGGGGGTAGGGAGGAAAGGCTACGAGCAGTACTTC. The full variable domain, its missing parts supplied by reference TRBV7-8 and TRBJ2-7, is GAGVSQSPRYKVAKRGQDVALRCDPISGHVSLFWYQQALGQGPEFLTYFQNEAQLDKSGLPSDRFFAERPEGSVSTLKIQRTQQEDSAVYLCASSPWGVGRKGYEQYFGPGTRLTVT.